This T cell receptor beta chain was retrieved from a study of beta chain features in type 1 diabetes. Study-level background: The study found patients and healthy donors alike in age, gender and cell yields.

CDR1 SGHNT and CDR2 YYREEE come from the germline V gene (reference sequence). This CDR3 region has 14 residues. J gave up 8 bases and V 4 bases, and 6 bases lay outside the gene matches. TCRB transcripts that were expressed got sequenced, as all of the isolated RNA had been reverse transcribed. Clones were sequenced by immunoSEQ multiplex PCR, and TCRdb holds only the in-frame ones, with some missing. Among under 150,000 clones listed, roughly 17% were seen once. Overall study results and limits: TCRB CDR3s from Type 1 diabetes patients were moderately but significantly shorter in all four CD4+ subsets. The study notes PCR might favor shorter templates equally in patients and controls.

As for this clone: Its antigen remains unknown.

The sequence derives from a man aged 18-30 years with type 1 diabetes. Source material: central memory CD4+ T cells from blood. The chain is built from TRBV5-4 and TRBJ1-4; TRBD1 aligns across 9 bases. In DNA form, the CDR3 reads TGTGCCAGCAGCGCGGGACAGGGTAGAGAAAAACTGTTTTTT. Amino acids: CASSAGQGREKLFF.